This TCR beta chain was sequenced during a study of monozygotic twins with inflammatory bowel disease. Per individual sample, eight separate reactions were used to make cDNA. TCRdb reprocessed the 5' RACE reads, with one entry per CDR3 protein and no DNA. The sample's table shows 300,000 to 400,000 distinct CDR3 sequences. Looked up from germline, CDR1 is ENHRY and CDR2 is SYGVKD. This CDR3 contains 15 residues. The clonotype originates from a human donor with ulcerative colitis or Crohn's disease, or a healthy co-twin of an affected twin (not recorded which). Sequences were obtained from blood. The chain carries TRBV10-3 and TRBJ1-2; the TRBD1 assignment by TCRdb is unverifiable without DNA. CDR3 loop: CAISESRGGLAGYTF.